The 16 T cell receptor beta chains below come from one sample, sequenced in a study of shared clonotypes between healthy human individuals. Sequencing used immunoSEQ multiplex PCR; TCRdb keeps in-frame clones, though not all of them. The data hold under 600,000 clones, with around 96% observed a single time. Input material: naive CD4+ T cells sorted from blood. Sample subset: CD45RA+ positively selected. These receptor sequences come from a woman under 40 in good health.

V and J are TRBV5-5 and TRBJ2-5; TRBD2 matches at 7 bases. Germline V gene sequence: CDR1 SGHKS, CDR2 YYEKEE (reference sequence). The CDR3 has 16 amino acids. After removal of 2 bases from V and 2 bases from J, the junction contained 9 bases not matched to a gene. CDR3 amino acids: CASSFIAGPRQETQYF. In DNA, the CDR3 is TGTGCCAGCAGCTTCATAGCGGGTCCGCGGCAAGAGACCCAGTACTTC.

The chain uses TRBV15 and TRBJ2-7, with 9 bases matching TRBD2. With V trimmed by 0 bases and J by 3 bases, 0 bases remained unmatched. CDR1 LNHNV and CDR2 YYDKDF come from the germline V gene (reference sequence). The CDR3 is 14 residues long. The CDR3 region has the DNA TGTGCCACCAGCAGAGAGACTAGCGGCTACGAGCAGTACTTC. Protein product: CATSRETSGYEQYF.

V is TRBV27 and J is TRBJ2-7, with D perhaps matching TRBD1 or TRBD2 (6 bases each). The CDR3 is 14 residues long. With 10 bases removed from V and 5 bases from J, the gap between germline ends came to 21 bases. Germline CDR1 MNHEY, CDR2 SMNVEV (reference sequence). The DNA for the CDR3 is TGTGCCACAAAAACAGGGAGGTGGGTGAACGAGCAGTACTTC. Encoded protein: CATKTGRWVNEQYF.

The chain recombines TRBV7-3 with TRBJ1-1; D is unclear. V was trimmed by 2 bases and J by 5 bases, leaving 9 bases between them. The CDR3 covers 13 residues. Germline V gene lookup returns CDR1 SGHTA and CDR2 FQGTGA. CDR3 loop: CASSLGEDTEAFF. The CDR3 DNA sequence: TGTGCCAGCAGCTTAGGCGAGGATACTGAAGCTTTCTTT.

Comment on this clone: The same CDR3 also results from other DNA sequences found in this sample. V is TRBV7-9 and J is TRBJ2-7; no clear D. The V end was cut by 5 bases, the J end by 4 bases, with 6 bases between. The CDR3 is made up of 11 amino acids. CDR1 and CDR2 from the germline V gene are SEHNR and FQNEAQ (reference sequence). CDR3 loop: CASSRTYEQYF. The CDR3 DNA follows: TGTGCCAGCAGCCGAACATACGAGCAGTACTTC.

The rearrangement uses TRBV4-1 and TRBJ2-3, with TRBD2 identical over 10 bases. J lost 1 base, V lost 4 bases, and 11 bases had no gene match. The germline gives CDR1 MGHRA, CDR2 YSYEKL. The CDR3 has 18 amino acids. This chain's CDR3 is CASSLQTSGLGGTDTQYF. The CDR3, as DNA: TGCGCCAGCAGCCTTCAGACTAGCGGGTTGGGGGGCACAGATACGCAGTATTTT.

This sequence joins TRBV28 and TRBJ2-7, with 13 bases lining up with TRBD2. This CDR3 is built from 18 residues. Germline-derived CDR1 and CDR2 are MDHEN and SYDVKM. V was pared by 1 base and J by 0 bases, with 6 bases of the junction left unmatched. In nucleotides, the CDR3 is TGTGCCAGCAGTTTATATGGACTAGCGGGAGAGAGCTCCTACGAGCAGTACTTC. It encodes CASSLYGLAGESSYEQYF.

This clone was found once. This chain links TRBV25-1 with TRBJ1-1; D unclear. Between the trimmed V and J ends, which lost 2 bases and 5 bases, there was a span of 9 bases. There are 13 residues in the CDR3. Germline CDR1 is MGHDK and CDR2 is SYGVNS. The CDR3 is CASSEVRATEAFF. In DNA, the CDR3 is TGTGCCAGCAGTGAAGTACGTGCGACTGAAGCTTTCTTT.

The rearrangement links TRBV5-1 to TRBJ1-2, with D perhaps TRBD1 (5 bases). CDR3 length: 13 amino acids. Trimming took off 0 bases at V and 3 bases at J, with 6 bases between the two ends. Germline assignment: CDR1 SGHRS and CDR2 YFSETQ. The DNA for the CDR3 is TGCGCCAGCAGCTTGGGACAGTACTATGGCTACACCTTC. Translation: CASSLGQYYGYTF.

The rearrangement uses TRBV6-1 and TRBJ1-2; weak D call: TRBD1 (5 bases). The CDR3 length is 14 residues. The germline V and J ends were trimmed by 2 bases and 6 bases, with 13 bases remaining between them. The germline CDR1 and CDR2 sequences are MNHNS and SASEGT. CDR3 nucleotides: TGTGCCAGCAGTGAATCAGGGCTTGGGGATGGCTACACCTTC. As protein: CASSESGLGDGYTF.

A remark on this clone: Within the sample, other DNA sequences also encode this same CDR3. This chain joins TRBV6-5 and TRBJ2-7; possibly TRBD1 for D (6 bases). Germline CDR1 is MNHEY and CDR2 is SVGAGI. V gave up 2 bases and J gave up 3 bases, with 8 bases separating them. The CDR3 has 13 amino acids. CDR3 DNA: TGTGCCAGCAGTTACGAAGGGGGCTACGAGCAGTACTTC. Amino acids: CASSYEGGYEQYF.

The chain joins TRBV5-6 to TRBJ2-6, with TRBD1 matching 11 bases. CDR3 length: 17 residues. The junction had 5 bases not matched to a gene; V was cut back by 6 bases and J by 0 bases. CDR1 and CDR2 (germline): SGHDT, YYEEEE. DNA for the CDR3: TGTGCCAGCATCAGGACAGGGGGCTCCTCTGGGGCCAACGTCCTGACTTTC. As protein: CASIRTGGSSGANVLTF.

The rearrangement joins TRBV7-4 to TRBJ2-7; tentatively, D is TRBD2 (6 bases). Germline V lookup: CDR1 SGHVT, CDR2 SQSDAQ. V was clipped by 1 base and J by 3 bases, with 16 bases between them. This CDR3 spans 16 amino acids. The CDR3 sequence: CASSLGRDFDVYEQYF. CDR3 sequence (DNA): TGTGCCAGCAGCTTAGGGCGGGACTTCGACGTCTACGAGCAGTACTTC.

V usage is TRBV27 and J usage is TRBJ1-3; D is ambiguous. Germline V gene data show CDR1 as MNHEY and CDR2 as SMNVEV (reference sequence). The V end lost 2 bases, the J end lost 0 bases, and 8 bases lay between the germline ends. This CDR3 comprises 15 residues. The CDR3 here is CASSLTQDSGNTIYF. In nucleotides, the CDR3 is TGTGCCAGCAGTTTAACGCAGGACTCTGGAAACACCATATATTTT.

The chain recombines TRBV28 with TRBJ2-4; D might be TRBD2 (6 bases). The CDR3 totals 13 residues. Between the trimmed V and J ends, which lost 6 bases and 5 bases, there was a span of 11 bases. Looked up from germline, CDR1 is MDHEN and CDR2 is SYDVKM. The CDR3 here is CASSQPGENIQYF. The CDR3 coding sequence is TGTGCCAGCAGCCAGCCGGGAGAAAACATTCAGTACTTC.

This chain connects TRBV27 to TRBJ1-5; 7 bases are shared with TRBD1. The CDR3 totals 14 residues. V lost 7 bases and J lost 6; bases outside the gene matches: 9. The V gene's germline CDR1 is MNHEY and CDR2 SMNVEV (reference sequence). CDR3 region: CASTPPTGSQPQHF. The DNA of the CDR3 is TGTGCCAGCACCCCACCGACAGGGAGTCAGCCCCAGCATTTT.